The 14 T cell receptor beta chains presented below share a single source sample, sequenced in a study of vaccination and CD4 T cells after COVID-19. Which antigens these TCRs recognize remains unknown. Sequencing of DNA taken from cultured CD4+ T cells relied on the Oncomine TCR Beta short-read assay. One entry per CDR3 protein results from TCRdb running MiXCR on the PCR reads. There are fewer than 12,000 distinct CDR3 sequences in the sample; 46% occur only once, and around 29% lies in the top ten. Treatment given: 10-day PBMC culture with coronavirus spike peptide pools or control peptides (ViraFEST assay). The specimen was CD4+ T cells from blood, cultured in vitro. The source of these receptors is a human donor who had recovered from COVID-19.

This clonotype came up a few times. The chain combines TRBV27 with TRBJ2-4; 8 positions agree with TRBD2. Germline-derived CDR1 and CDR2 are MNHEY and SMNVEV (reference sequence). V was clipped by 3 bases and J by 0 bases; unmatched bases: 4. The CDR3 has 16 residues. The CDR3 DNA follows: TGTGCCAGCAGTTTTGCGGGGGGCCTAGCCAAAAACATTCAGTACTTC. Translation gives CASSFAGGLAKNIQYF.

V gene TRBV25-1 combines with J gene TRBJ2-7; TRBD1 agrees at 7 bases. J was trimmed by 7 bases and V by 3 bases; bases with no gene match: 12. This CDR3 is 15 amino acids long. CDR1 and CDR2 (germline): MGHDK, SYGVNS. The CDR3: CASSDPRTGLGEQYF. CDR3 in DNA: TGTGCCAGCAGTGATCCCCGGACAGGCCTCGGGGAGCAGTACTTC.

This clonotype was detected only a few times. This chain uses TRBV23-1 with TRBJ2-3; 7 nucleotides align to TRBD2. TRBV23-1 counts as an open reading frame of uncertain function. V dropped 2 bases and J dropped 2; count of bases not matched to a gene: 1. The CDR3 has 14 residues. The CDR3 spells CASSQGRDTDTQYF. The CDR3 nucleotides read TGCGCCAGCAGTCAAGGGAGGGACACAGATACGCAGTATTTT.

The chain carries TRBV2 and TRBJ2-7; 7 nucleotides line up with TRBD2. Losses at the gene ends were 6 bases for V and 3 bases for J; bases not matched to a gene: 14. The CDR3 length is 16 residues. Germline V gene sequence: CDR1 SNHLY, CDR2 FYNNEI. The CDR3 DNA reads as TGTGCCAGCAGCCCTCCGGAGGGAGGGCTTCACTACGAGCAGTACTTC. Translated: CASSPPEGGLHYEQYF.

This clonotype was picked up a small number of times. The genes are TRBV30 and TRBJ1-1, with D hard to call. The V gene lost 4 bases and the J gene lost 1 base, with 16 bases spanning the gap. This CDR3 spans 15 amino acids. Looked up from germline, CDR1 is GTSNPN and CDR2 is SVGIG (reference sequence). CDR3 sequence: CAWKVSVRTNTEAFF. For the CDR3, the DNA is TGTGCCTGGAAGGTGAGCGTACGGACGAACACTGAAGCTTTCTTT. Full variable domain (remainder filled in from reference TRBV30 and TRBJ1-1): SQTIHQWPATLVQPVGSPLSLECTVEGTSNPNLYWYRQAAGRGLQLLFYSVGIGQISSEVPQNLSASRPQDRQFILSSKKLLLSDSGFYLCAWKVSVRTNTEAFFGQGTRLTVV.

This clonotype was picked up a small number of times. V usage is TRBV7-9 and J usage is TRBJ1-3, with 9 bases fitting TRBD1. Germline V gene sequence: CDR1 SEHNR, CDR2 FQNEAQ (reference sequence). The CDR3 contains 16 residues. J gave up 2 bases and V 6 bases, and 8 bases lay outside the gene matches. CDR3 loop: CASRPADRGAGNTIYF. The CDR3 nucleotides read TGTGCCAGCAGACCCGCGGACAGGGGAGCTGGAAACACCATATATTTT.

CDR3 nucleotide sequence: TGCAGTGCTAGCCTCACGAGGGATTCACCCCTCCACTTT. This codes for CSASLTRDSPLHF. The chain recombines TRBV20-1 with TRBJ1-6; D unclear. V was cut by 3 bases and J by 8 bases, with 11 bases left in between. Per the germline V gene, CDR1 is DFQATT and CDR2 is SNEGSKA (reference sequence). This CDR3 has 13 amino acids.

The chain employs TRBV20-1 and TRBJ1-2; a weak D match, TRBD1 (5 bases). V dropped 3 bases and J dropped 2 bases, with 13 bases sitting between them. This CDR3 is built from 14 residues. CDR1 is DFQATT and CDR2 is SNEGSKA in the germline V gene (reference sequence). This CDR3 is CSASREGSNYGYTF. CDR3 in DNA: TGCAGTGCTAGCAGGGAGGGATCAAACTATGGCTACACCTTC.

The rearrangement uses TRBV20-1 and TRBJ2-3; D may be TRBD1 (5 bases). Trimming removed 3 bases from V and 4 bases from J, with 8 bases in between. This CDR3 is 12 amino acids long. Germline V lookup: CDR1 DFQATT, CDR2 SNEGSKA (reference sequence). CDR3 bases: TGCAGTGCTAGCTGGGGCCCAGATACGCAGTATTTT. Amino acids: CSASWGPDTQYF.

The chain carries TRBV5-1 and TRBJ2-5; 14 positions agree with TRBD2. V shed 2 bases, J shed 5 bases, and the junction held 2 bases outside the gene matches. CDR3 length: 15 residues. Germline V gene sequence: CDR1 SGHRS, CDR2 YFSETQ. DNA of the CDR3: TGCGCCAGCAGCTTCGGGACTAGCGGGGGTGAGACCCAGTACTTC. Amino acids: CASSFGTSGGETQYF.

This clonotype was counted only a few times. CDR3 nucleotides: TGTGCCAGCACCTCGCCGGGGGGCGCCGGGGAGCTGTTTTTT. Protein sequence: CASTSPGGAGELFF. The chain links TRBV6-1 to TRBJ2-2; maybe TRBD2 (7 bases). Looked up from germline, CDR1 is MNHNS and CDR2 is SASEGT. Trimming removed 7 bases from V and 6 bases from J, with 15 bases in between. CDR3 length: 14 amino acids.

This clonotype turned up a few times. The V and J genes are TRBV6-1 and TRBJ1-3; D is unresolved. Trimming took off 2 bases at V and 0 bases at J, with 14 bases between the two ends. Germline V gives CDR1 MNHNS, CDR2 SASEGT. This CDR3 has 17 residues. CDR3 sequence: CASSEYLQKSSGNTIYF. The DNA for the CDR3 is TGTGCCAGCAGTGAATATTTGCAGAAAAGCTCTGGAAACACCATATATTTT.

This clonotype came up a few times. V usage is TRBV20-1 and J usage is TRBJ2-3; D gene unclear. Per germline, CDR1 DFQATT and CDR2 SNEGSKA (reference sequence). The CDR3 extends over 14 amino acids. The V gene lost 5 bases and the J gene lost 8 bases, with 20 bases spanning the gap. The CDR3: CSALQPPFSVTQYF. Here the CDR3 DNA reads TGCAGTGCTCTACAGCCGCCCTTTTCGGTTACGCAGTATTTT.

This clonotype came up a few times. CDR3 sequence reads: CASSPVGQHKNIQYF. In DNA form, the CDR3 reads TGTGCCAGTAGTCCGGTTGGACAACACAAAAACATTCAGTACTTC. The rearrangement joins TRBV19 to TRBJ2-4; tentatively, D is TRBD1 (5 bases). CDR3 length: 15 amino acids. Germline CDR1 is LNHDA and CDR2 is SQIVND (reference sequence). The V end was cut by 5 bases, the J end by 3 bases, with 14 bases between.